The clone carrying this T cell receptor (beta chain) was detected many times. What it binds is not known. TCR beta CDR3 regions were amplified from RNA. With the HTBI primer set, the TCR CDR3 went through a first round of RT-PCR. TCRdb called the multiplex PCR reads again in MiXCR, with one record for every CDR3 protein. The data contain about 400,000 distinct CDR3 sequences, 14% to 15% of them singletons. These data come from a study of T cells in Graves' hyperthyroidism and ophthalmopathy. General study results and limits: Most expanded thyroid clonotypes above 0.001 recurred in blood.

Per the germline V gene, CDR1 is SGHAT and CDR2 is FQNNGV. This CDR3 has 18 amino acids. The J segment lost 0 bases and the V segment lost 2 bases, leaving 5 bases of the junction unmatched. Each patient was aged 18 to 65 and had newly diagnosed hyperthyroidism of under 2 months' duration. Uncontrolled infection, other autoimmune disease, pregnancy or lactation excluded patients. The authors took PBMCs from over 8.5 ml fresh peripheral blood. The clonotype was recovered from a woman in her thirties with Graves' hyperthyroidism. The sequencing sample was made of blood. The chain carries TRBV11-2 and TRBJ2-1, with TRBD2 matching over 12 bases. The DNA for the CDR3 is TGTGCCAGCAGCTTAAGACTAGCGGGAGAGAGCTCCTACAATGAGCAGTTCTTC. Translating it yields CASSLRLAGESSYNEQFF. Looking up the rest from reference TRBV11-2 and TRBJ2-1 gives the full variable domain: EAGVAQSPRYKIIEKRQSVAFWCNPISGHATLYWYQQILGQGPKLLIQFQNNGVVDDSQLPKDRFSAERLKGVDSTLKIQPAKLEDSAVYLCASSLRLAGESSYNEQFFGPGTRLTVL.